This T cell receptor (beta chain) was sequenced in a study of blood T cell repertoires in COVID-19 (dated by TCRdb to between 2020 and 2021). Regarding the complete study: The collaborator samples originated in the United States, Italy and Spain and spanned the acute and convalescent phases of COVID-19. The prospective study material was composed of cDNA or gDNA derived from T cells, B-cell-depleted T cells, or PBMCs. A freely available public database, intended as a resource for researchers studying the immune response to SARS-CoV-2, is where the repertoires were released. The sample metadata nearly always contained a de-identified subject ID, COVID-19 status, age in years and sex. Where available, HLA class I and class II types were obtained from metadata supplied by the sample provider rather than from assay-based typing. Subjects who had been exposed to COVID-19, were actively infected with it, or had recovered from it provided the deeply sampled blood TCRbeta repertoires that made up the dataset. Samples came from the ongoing ImmuneRACE study (first 160 participants) plus 1,254 subjects from 6 global collaborators.

One collaborating source in Seattle enrolled patients while the patients were actively infected and followed the patients over time throughout the course of disease. Whole blood was collected in K2EDTA tubes by collaborating institutions according to the institutions' own protocols. Collaborator samples were shipped for TCRbeta analysis as frozen whole blood, isolated PBMCs, or DNA extracted from either sample type. The germline V gene (reference sequence) sets CDR1 to MNHEY and CDR2 to SMNVEV. The CDR3 covers 15 residues, taking in both the cysteine and the phenylalanine. The kept DNA is CDR3 alone, 45 bases in frame from the first base. V loses 3 bases at its end and J loses 3 bases; junction bases beyond the gene matches: 8. Points on this clone: Its specific antigen is unknown. Base quality data are lacking; no much larger clone is found one base away.

General study outcomes and caveats: The amount of clinical and demographic metadata varied by source and participant and was provided uncurated.

TCRbeta CDR3 regions were amplified from genomic DNA by means of the immunoSEQ Assay, a bias-controlled multiplex PCR. The original pipeline was this. The number of nucleated cells in each sample was estimated from the amplification of reference gene primers within the assay. To quantify the absolute abundance of each unique TCRbeta CDR3 rearrangement, sequence reads were collapsed and filtered. For each sample, productive Simpson clonality was calculated as the square root of Simpson's diversity index over productive rearrangements. TCRdb provides this immuneACCESS table in a form limited to in-frame rearrangements. Some clones are lacking; in checked studies, under half of them reflect an unresolved V gene, and why the rest are absent is not known. V and J calls and clone size are copied from that table; D and trimming were computed from the DNA. The sample data list fewer than 250,000 clones, and approximately 80% of these were observed just once. More than 9% of the sample belongs to the ten largest clones.

The receptor chain draws on TRBV27 and TRBJ2-7; the junction holds 7 bases that match TRBD2. Sequenced: peripheral blood. The receptor was isolated from a woman of 80 years or more with COVID-19, enrolled during active disease. The sequence in DNA is TGTGCCAGCAGTTTCGCCGGGAGGCTAGACTACGAGCAGTACTTC. It codes for CASSFAGRLDYEQYF.